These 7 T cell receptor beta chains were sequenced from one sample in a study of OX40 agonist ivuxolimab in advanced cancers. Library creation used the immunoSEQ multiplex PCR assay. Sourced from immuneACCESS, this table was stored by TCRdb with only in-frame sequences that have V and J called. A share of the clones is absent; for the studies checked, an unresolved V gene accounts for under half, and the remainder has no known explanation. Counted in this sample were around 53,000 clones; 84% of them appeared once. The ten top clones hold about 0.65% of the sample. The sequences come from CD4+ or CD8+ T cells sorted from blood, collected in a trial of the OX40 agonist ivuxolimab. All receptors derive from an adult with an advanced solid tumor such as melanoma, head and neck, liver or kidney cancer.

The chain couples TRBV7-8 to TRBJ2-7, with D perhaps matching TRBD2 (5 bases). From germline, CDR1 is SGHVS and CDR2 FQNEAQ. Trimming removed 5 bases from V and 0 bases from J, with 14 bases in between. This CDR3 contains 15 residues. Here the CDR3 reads CASSPRGTDSYEQYF. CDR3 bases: TGTGCCAGCAGCCCCCGGGGAACTGACTCCTACGAGCAGTACTTC.

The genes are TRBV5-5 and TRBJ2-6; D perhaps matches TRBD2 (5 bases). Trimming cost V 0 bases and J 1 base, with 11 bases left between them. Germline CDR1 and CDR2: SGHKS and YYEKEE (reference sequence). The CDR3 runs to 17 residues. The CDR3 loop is CASSLARGFSGANVLTF. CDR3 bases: TGTGCCAGCAGCTTGGCCCGCGGGTTTTCTGGGGCCAACGTCCTGACTTTC.

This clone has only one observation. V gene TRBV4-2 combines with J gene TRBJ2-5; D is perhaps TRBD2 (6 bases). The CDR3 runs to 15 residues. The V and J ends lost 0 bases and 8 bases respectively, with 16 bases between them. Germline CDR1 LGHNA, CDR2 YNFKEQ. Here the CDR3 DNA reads TGTGCCAGCAGCCAAGAAGGCGGGAACGATGGAACCCAGTACTTC. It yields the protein CASSQEGGNDGTQYF.

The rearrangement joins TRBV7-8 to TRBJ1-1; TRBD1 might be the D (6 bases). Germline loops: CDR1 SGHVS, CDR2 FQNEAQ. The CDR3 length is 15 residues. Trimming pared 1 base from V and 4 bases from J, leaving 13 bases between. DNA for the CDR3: TGTGCCAGCAGCTTAGTAGGCAGGGGAATCACTGAAGCTTTCTTT. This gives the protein CASSLVGRGITEAFF.

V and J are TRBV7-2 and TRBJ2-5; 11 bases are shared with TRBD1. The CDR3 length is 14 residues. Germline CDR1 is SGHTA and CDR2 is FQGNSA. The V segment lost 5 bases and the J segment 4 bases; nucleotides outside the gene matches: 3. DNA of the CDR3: TGTGCCAGCAGCCCGGACAGGGGGCGAGAGACCCAGTACTTC. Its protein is CASSPDRGRETQYF. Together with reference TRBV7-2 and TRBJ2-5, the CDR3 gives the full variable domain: GAGVSQSPSNKVTEKGKDVELRCDPISGHTALYWYRQSLGQGLEFLIYFQGNSAPDKSGLPSDRFSAERTGGSVSTLTIQRTQQEDSAVYLCASSPDRGRETQYFGPGTRLLVL.

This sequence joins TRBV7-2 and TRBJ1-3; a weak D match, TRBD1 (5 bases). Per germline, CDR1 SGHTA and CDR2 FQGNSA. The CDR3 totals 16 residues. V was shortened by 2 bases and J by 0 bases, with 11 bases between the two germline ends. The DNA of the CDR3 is TGTGCCAGCAGCTTATCCTCAGGGCTCTCTGGAAACACCATATATTTT. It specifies CASSLSSGLSGNTIYF.

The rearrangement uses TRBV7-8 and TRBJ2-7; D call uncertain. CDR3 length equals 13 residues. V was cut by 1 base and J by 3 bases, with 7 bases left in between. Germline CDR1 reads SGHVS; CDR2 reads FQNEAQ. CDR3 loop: CASSLERYYEQYF. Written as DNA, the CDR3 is TGTGCCAGCAGCTTAGAACGGTACTACGAGCAGTACTTC.